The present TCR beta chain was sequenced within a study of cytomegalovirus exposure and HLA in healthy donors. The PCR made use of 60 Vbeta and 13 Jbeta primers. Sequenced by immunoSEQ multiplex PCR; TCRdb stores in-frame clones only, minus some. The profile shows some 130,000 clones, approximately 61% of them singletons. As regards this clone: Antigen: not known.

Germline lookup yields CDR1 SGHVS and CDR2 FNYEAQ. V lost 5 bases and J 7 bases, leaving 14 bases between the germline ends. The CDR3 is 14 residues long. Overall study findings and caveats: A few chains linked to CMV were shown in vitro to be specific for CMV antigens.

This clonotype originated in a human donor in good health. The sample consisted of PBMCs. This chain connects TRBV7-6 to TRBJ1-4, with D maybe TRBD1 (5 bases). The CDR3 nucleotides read TGTGCCAGCAGCCCCCGCGGGGCGGGTGAAAAACTGTTTTTT. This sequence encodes CASSPRGAGEKLFF.